This record looks at one TCR beta chain sequence and its context. The target of this receptor is not known. No base qualities exist here, and no much larger clone lies one base off it. The record originates from a study of early T cells in non-severe SARS-CoV-2 infection (dated by TCRdb to about 2021). Looking at the study overall: TCR sequencing used bulk RNA from unsorted whole blood, so alpha and beta chains could not be paired. Study-wide conclusions, independent of this receptor: Matching against VDJdb was skewed toward anti-spike CD8 responses, likely underestimated virus-specific expansions, and missed private and CD4 specificities.

This was a case-control study nested in a cohort of healthcare workers in London, UK, who had nasopharyngeal swab PCR tests and blood samples taken every week. Healthcare workers were recruited during the week of the UK lockdown, between 23 and 31 March 2020, and followed weekly for up to about 15 weeks. Library preparation employed 5' RACE. The sequencer listed for this sample is NextSeq 500. To correct for sequencing error and PCR bias, the TCR library protocol tagged individual cDNA molecules with unique molecular identifiers. Sequencing covered both TCR alpha and beta chains, and within each sample the abundances of alpha and beta sequences were tightly co-correlated. The original pipeline was this. Decombinator V4 was used to annotate TCR sequences for V gene, J gene and CDR3. TCRs were defined as expanded if a significant change between any two time points was detected under a Poisson model with p below 0.0001. TCR abundances were normalised to the total number of TCRs sequenced per sample and were expressed as counts per million. MAIT TCRs were defined by TRAV1-2 paired with TRAJ12, TRAJ20 or TRAJ33, and iNKT TCRs by TRAV10 paired with TRAJ18. VDJdb, accessed 1 November 2021, was searched for CMV, EBV and SARS-CoV-2 annotated TCRs, with TCRs annotated for multiple antigens excluded. The public reads were quality trimmed at Q25 with fastp and then assembled into clones with MiXCR by TCRdb, keeping productive beta chains. All rows with the same CDR3 protein become a single entry with the most common DNA and genes. TCRdb assigned the V and J calls; the authors' analysis was not used. A total of tens of thousands of distinct CDR3 sequences appear in this sample, roughly 4.9% of them only once. The ten largest clonotypes hold about 4% of the sample.

Measured from the cysteine to the phenylalanine, the CDR3 is 11 residues long. This entry keeps only the CDR3 DNA: 33 bases, framed from base 1. V is clipped by 4 bases and J by 4 bases, and the sequence between their germline boundaries is 4 bases long. The sequence was obtained from an adult who was a healthcare worker with PCR-confirmed SARS-CoV-2 infection or an uninfected control (not recorded which). The chain is assembled from TRBV12-3 or TRBV12-4 and TRBJ1-1; no D gene call is confident. Sequencing was performed on whole blood. The CDR3 reads as follows: CASSSPTEAFF. The base sequence is TGTGCCAGCAGTTCGCCCACTGAAGCTTTCTTT.